This note documents a single T cell receptor (beta chain) sequence. These data originate in a study of blood T cell repertoires in COVID-19. Study details: Both acute and convalescent COVID-19 samples were obtained from the United States, Italy and Spain. PBMCs, B-cell-depleted T cells, or T cells provided the cDNA or gDNA that made up the material.

Clones were sequenced by immunoSEQ multiplex PCR, and TCRdb holds only the in-frame ones, with some missing. The table includes 250,000 or so clones, 70% to 90% detected once. The participants were between roughly 18 and 90 years old and came from 20 to 30 US areas. Cohorts were assigned according to the clinical history that participants reported. The germline V gene encodes CDR1 MGHRA and CDR2 YSYEKL. The CDR3 totals 15 residues. V was pared by 5 bases and J by 8 bases, with 10 bases of the junction left unmatched. Material: PBMCs or T cells enriched from blood (not recorded which). The clonotype comes from a man aged 30-40 years who had recovered from COVID-19. The gene calls are TRBV4-1 and TRBJ1-4, with 8 bases lining up with TRBD1. CDR3 in DNA: TGCGCCAGCAGCACCGGACAGGGCATGGGGGAAAAACTGTTTTTT. It yields the protein CASSTGQGMGEKLFF.